This T cell receptor (beta chain) comes out of a study of T-cell reconstitution after alpha-beta-depleted transplantation in children. Unique molecular identifiers were incorporated when the TCRbeta library was constructed. One entry per CDR3 protein results from TCRdb running MiXCR on the PCR reads. Of some 310,000 distinct CDR3 sequences in the sample, 20% to 30% were seen once. The source material was PBMCs, mostly from graft donor cells, sampled 180 days after TCRalphabeta/CD19-depleted stem cell transplant. The clonotype comes from a male patient between 5 and 17 years old who had a stem cell transplant for acute lymphoblastic leukemia, so the T cells may come from the graft donor.

The CDR3 region has the DNA TGCGCCAGCAGCTCGATCTACCCACAAGAGACCCAGTACTTC. As protein: CASSSIYPQETQYF. This rearrangement joins TRBV5-1 to TRBJ2-5; D is unresolved. V gave up 3 bases and J gave up 2 bases, with 11 bases separating them. CDR1 and CDR2 (germline): SGHRS, YFSETQ. This CDR3 is built from 14 residues.